This TCR beta chain came from a study of radiotherapy plus CTLA-4 blockade in lung cancer. About the research overall: Patients showed objective responses in under 20% of cases, and disease control was achieved by roughly 30%.

Profiled with immunoSEQ multiplex PCR; TCRdb holds only in-frame clones, not every one. The sample lists approximately 99,000 clones, around 88% occurring once. V dropped 2 bases and J dropped 6; count of bases not matched to a gene: 7. The germline CDR1 and CDR2 sequences are KGHSH and LQKENI. The CDR3 covers 15 residues. The clonotype was recovered from a human donor with non-small cell lung cancer that progressed on radiotherapy plus ipilimumab. The J gene is TRBJ2-1, the V gene TRBV18; TRBD2 matches at 7 bases. Sample: peripheral blood, taken from a patient treated with radiotherapy plus ipilimumab. CDR3 loop: CASSPIGTTPNEQFF. The CDR3 DNA reads TGTGCCAGCTCACCAATAGGGACTACCCCCAATGAGCAGTTCTTC.